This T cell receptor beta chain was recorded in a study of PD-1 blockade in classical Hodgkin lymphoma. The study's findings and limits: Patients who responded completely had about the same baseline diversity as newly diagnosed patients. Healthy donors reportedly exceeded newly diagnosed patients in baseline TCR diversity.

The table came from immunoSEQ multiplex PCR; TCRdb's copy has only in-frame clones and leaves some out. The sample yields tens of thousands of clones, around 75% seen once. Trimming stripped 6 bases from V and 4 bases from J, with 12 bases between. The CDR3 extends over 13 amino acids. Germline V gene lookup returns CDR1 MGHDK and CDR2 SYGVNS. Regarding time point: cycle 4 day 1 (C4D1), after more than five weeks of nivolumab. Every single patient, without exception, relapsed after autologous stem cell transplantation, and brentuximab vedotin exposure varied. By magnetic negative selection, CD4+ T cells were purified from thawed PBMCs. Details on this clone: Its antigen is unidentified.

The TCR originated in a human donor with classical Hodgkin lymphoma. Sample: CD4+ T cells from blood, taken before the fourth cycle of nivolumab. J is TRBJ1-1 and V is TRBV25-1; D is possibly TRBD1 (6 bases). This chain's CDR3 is CASRRGAGTEAFF. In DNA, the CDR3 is TGTGCCAGCAGGAGGGGGGCTGGCACTGAAGCTTTCTTT.